Each of the 2 T cell receptor beta chains below was sequenced from the same sample in a study of graft-versus-host responses after intestinal transplantation. Profiling relied on immunoSEQ multiplex PCR, and the TCRdb table lists in-frame clones only, not all of them. The table lists 40,000 or so clones, roughly 93% of them singletons. Specimen: PBMCs, collected 734 days after intestinal transplantation. Receptor source: a human patient who received an intestinal transplant, so some T cells may come from the graft donor.

J is TRBJ2-7 and V is TRBV7-2, with TRBD2 identical over 11 bases. V dropped 5 bases and J dropped 4; count of bases not matched to a gene: 10. Germline V gives CDR1 SGHTA, CDR2 FQGNSA. This CDR3 is built from 16 residues. The CDR3, as DNA: TGTGCCAGCAGCCAAGGGGCGGGACTAGCGGCATACGAGCAGTACTTC. As protein: CASSQGAGLAAYEQYF.

Notes on this clone: One junction end does not reproduce the germline sequence, and a read error may be involved. CDR3 sequence reads: CASSARVASSYSEQFF. The CDR3 DNA is TGTGCCAGCAGCGCCCGAGTGGCGAGCTCCTACAGTGAGCAGTTCTTC. The V and J genes are TRBV7-9 and TRBJ2-1; D call uncertain. The CDR3 spans 16 residues. Germline V gene lookup returns CDR1 SEHNR and CDR2 FQNEAQ (reference sequence).